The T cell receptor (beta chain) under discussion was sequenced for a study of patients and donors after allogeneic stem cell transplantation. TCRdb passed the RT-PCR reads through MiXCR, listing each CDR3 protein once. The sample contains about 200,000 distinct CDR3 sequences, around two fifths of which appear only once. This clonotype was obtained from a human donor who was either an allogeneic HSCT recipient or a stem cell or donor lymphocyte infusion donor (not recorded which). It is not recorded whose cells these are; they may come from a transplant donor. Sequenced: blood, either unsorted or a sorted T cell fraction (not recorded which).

The CDR3 loop reads CASSPSGPWNEQFF. CDR3 sequence (DNA): TGTGCCAGCTCACCGTCTGGGCCGTGGAATGAGCAGTTCTTC. The V and J genes are TRBV18 and TRBJ2-1, with D unclear. Germline CDR1 reads KGHSH; CDR2 reads LQKENI. The V end lost 3 bases, the J end lost 7 bases, and 13 bases lay between the germline ends. The length of the CDR3 is 14 residues.